This TCR beta chain was captured by sequencing in a study of blood T cells in healthy people across ages. Per-sample yields of isolated PBMCs were at least 7 million. V dropped 5 bases and J dropped 0 bases, with 10 bases sitting between them. Germline V gene data show CDR1 as SNHLY and CDR2 as FYNNEI. The CDR3 has 14 residues. This clonotype showed up just a few times. Next came a second PCR, run for about 7 to 12 cycles, which used a sample-barcoded 5' primer along with a J-beta primer mix. MiXCR, applied by TCRdb to the 5' RACE reads, yields one record per CDR3 protein. The repertoire consists of 1.2 million to 1.5 million distinct CDR3 sequences, with around 59% occurring once and the leading ten covering 5.5% to 8%.

This chain links TRBV2 with TRBJ1-1, with no clear D. This TCR was sampled from a man younger than 35 in good health. Sequenced sample: blood. The CDR3 bases are TGTGCCAGCAGTTCGAAGATTATGAACACTGAAGCTTTCTTT. It translates to CASSSKIMNTEAFF.